A single sample gave rise to the 11 T cell receptor beta chains below, sequenced in a study of shared clonotypes between healthy human individuals. Sequencing was performed with immunoSEQ multiplex PCR; in TCRdb, only in-frame clones are kept and a portion is missing. The sample has around 1.1 million clones, approximately 75% seen once. Input material: memory CD4+ T cells from PBMCs. Specified subset: CD45RA-negative fraction. These receptors all stem from a young man in good health. Some clones in this sample may be carry-over from other donors' samples.

The chain carries TRBV2 and TRBJ1-1, with no clear D. V lost 4 bases and J lost 1, with 10 bases in between. CDR1 and CDR2 from the germline V gene are SNHLY and FYNNEI. The CDR3 sequence is 14 residues long. The DNA for the CDR3 is TGTGCCAGCAGTGTAGTGTCAGCGAACACTGAAGCTTTCTTT. Residues: CASSVVSANTEAFF.

This clone appeared a single time. CDR3 bases: TGTGCCAGCAGTCCCCCCCGGACAGCCTCTTGGGCACCCCTCCACTTT. It specifies CASSPPRTASWAPLHF. The chain recombines TRBV28 with TRBJ1-6, with D possibly being TRBD1 (6 bases). The CDR3 contains 16 residues. V was pared by 5 bases and J by 11 bases, with 22 bases between. Per germline, CDR1 MDHEN and CDR2 SYDVKM. Filled out from reference TRBV28 and TRBJ1-6, the complete variable domain reads DVKVTQSSRYLVKRTGEKVFLECVQDMDHENMFWYRQDPGLGLRLIYFSYDVKMKEKGDIPEGYSVSREKKERFSLILESASTNQTSMYLCASSPPRTASWAPLHFGNGTRLTVT.

This sequence joins TRBV5-4 and TRBJ2-1; D is perhaps TRBD1 or TRBD2 (5 bases each). The V end was cut by 4 bases, the J end by 5 bases, with 10 bases between. This CDR3 is 13 amino acids long. Germline V gene sequence: CDR1 SGHNT, CDR2 YYREEE (reference sequence). The CDR3 protein is CASSALGDNEQFF. CDR3 nucleotide sequence: TGTGCCAGCAGCGCCCTGGGGGACAATGAGCAGTTCTTC.

The chain uses TRBV11-1 and TRBJ2-4, with 8 bases fitting TRBD1. Germline assignment: CDR1 SGHAT and CDR2 FQDESV (reference sequence). The CDR3 runs 19 residues. After removal of 1 base from V and 0 bases from J, the junction contained 11 bases not matched to a gene. CDR3 coding DNA: TGTGCCAGCAGCTTAGGAACCGGGACAGGAGTCCTAGCCAAAAACATTCAGTACTTC. Protein: CASSLGTGTGVLAKNIQYF. Drawing the rest from reference TRBV11-1 and TRBJ2-4, the complete variable domain is EAEVAQSPRYKITEKSQAVAFWCDPISGHATLYWYRQILGQGPELLVQFQDESVVDDSQLPKDRFSAERLKGVDSTLKIQPAELGDSAMYLCASSLGTGTGVLAKNIQYFGAGTRLSVL.

The table lists this clone with a count of one. This chain uses TRBV7-9 with TRBJ2-7, with 13 bases matching TRBD2. The CDR3 contains 14 residues. From germline, CDR1 is SEHNR and CDR2 FQNEAQ (reference sequence). J lost 6 bases, V lost 5 bases, and 4 bases had no gene match. CDR3 DNA: TGTGCCAGCAGCGCAAGACTAGCGGGAGGCGAGCAGTACTTC. Translating it yields CASSARLAGGEQYF.

J is TRBJ1-5 and V is TRBV28; possible D gene TRBD1, 6 bases. CDR3 length: 15 amino acids. The V gene lost 6 bases and the J gene lost 7 bases, with 19 bases spanning the gap. CDR1 MDHEN and CDR2 SYDVKM come from the germline V gene. Here the CDR3 DNA reads TGTGCCAGCAGCCCAGGGGCCGGGGGGGTCCAGCCCCAGCATTTT. The encoded protein is CASSPGAGGVQPQHF.

J is TRBJ1-4 and V is TRBV6-5, with D unclear. Germline V gene lookup returns CDR1 MNHEY and CDR2 SVGAGI. Trimming removed 3 bases at V and 1 base at J, with 12 bases between. The length of the CDR3 is 16 residues. CDR3 residues: CASSYSGVGTNEKLFF. CDR3 coding DNA: TGTGCCAGCAGTTATTCCGGGGTGGGAACTAATGAAAAACTGTTTTTT.

About this clone itself: One junction end disagrees with the germline gene, perhaps due to a read error. This chain joins TRBV15 and TRBJ1-1; 7 bases agree with TRBD1. There are 14 residues in the CDR3. Per the germline V gene, CDR1 is LNHNV and CDR2 is YYDKDF (reference sequence). The CDR3 loop is CATQQPQGYTEAFF. The CDR3 DNA is TGTGCCACCCAGCAACCACAGGGGTACACTGAGGCTTTCTTT. The entire variable domain, with the rest obtained from reference TRBV15 and TRBJ1-1, is as follows: DAMVIQNPRYQVTQFGKPVTLSCSQTLNHNVMYWYQQKSSQAPKLLFHYYDKDFNNEADTPDNFQSRRPNTSFCFLDIRSPGLGDTAMYLCATQQPQGYTEAFFGQGTRLTVV.

The chain links TRBV7-8 to TRBJ2-7; either TRBD1 or TRBD2 may fit D (6 bases each). Per the germline V gene, CDR1 is SGHVS and CDR2 is FQNEAQ. This CDR3 has 15 amino acids. Between the trimmed V and J ends, which lost 1 base and 2 bases, there was a span of 12 bases. CDR3 sequence (DNA): TGTGCCAGCAGCTTAGTGCGGGACACCCCCTACGAGCAGTACTTC. Translated: CASSLVRDTPYEQYF.

The V and J genes are TRBV28 and TRBJ2-3; TRBD2 matches at 10 bases. With V trimmed by 6 bases and J by 14 bases, 11 bases remained unmatched. CDR1 and CDR2 (germline): MDHEN, SYDVKM. The CDR3 has 13 residues. The DNA for the CDR3 is TGTGCCAGCAGCCGAACCCTAGCGGGGGCTCCGTATTTT. It encodes CASSRTLAGAPYF. The whole variable domain, remainder taken from reference TRBV28 and TRBJ2-3, is DVKVTQSSRYLVKRTGEKVFLECVQDMDHENMFWYRQDPGLGLRLIYFSYDVKMKEKGDIPEGYSVSREKKERFSLILESASTNQTSMYLCASSRTLAGAPYFGPGTRLTVL.

The rearrangement joins TRBV7-3 to TRBJ2-4; 10 positions match TRBD2. Germline assignment: CDR1 SGHTA and CDR2 FQGTGA. The CDR3 has 15 amino acids. Trimming removed 4 bases from V and 12 bases from J; junction bases left unmatched: 12. The CDR3 DNA sequence: TGTGCCAGCAGCTCCGGAACTAGCGGGATTTCCCCTCAGTACTTC. This sequence encodes CASSSGTSGISPQYF.